A selection of T cell receptor beta chains follows, all from one sample in a study of CD8+ T cells in alopecia areata. Data came from immunoSEQ multiplex PCR; TCRdb stores just in-frame clones and leaves some out. The sample has roughly 150,000 clones, 50% to 65% seen once; the top ten hold around a sixth. The starting material was CD8+ T cells sorted from blood, obtained at week 4, from a patient treated with tofacitinib. The receptors come from a human donor with alopecia areata. The CDR3 runs from the conserved cysteine through the conserved F or W. The D gene is left open where the match is weak. Size is omitted from some rows. Given values are once, few, many or a class for expanded clones.

j_gene: TRBJ2-7; d_gene: TRBD1; abundance: .; v_gene: TRBV30; CDR3nt: TGTGCCTGGAGGGCGACCGGGACAGGGAACGAGCAGTACTTC; CDR3aa: CAWRATGTGNEQYF
j_gene: TRBJ1-1; d_gene: TRBD1; abundance: few; v_gene: TRBV7-9; CDR3nt: TGTGCCAGCAGCTCCGGACAGGGGTTGAACACTGAAGCTTTCTTT; CDR3aa: CASSSGQGLNTEAFF
j_gene: TRBJ2-7; d_gene: TRBD1; abundance: .; v_gene: TRBV5-1; CDR3nt: TGCGCCAGCAGCTTGTACAGGGGTTACGAGCAGTACTTC; CDR3aa: CASSLYRGYEQYF
j_gene: TRBJ2-2; d_gene: TRBD2; abundance: few; v_gene: TRBV7-3; CDR3nt: TGTGCCAGCAGCCCCAGGCCTAGCGGGGTGAACACCGGGGAGCTGTTTTTT; CDR3aa: CASSPRPSGVNTGELFF
j_gene: TRBJ1-1; d_gene: .; abundance: few; v_gene: TRBV18; CDR3nt: TGTGCCAGCTCTCCAAGGGGGGGGACTGAAGCTTTCTTT; CDR3aa: CASSPRGGTEAFF
j_gene: TRBJ2-7; d_gene: TRBD1; abundance: .; v_gene: TRBV30; CDR3nt: TGTGCCTGGAGTGTGACCGGGACAGGGGACGAGCAGTACTTC; CDR3aa: CAWSVTGTGDEQYF
j_gene: TRBJ2-3; d_gene: TRBD2; abundance: .; v_gene: TRBV4-1; CDR3nt: TGCGCCAGCAGCCAAGGAACTAGCGGACGAACACGGGACACAGATACGCAGTATTTT; CDR3aa: CASSQGTSGRTRDTDTQYF
j_gene: TRBJ2-7; d_gene: .; abundance: few; v_gene: TRBV2; CDR3nt: TGTGCCAGCAGCCCCCCCGGGCGGGCCTACGAGCAGTACTTC; CDR3aa: CASSPPGRAYEQYF
j_gene: TRBJ2-2; d_gene: TRBD1; abundance: .; v_gene: TRBV25-1; CDR3nt: TGTGCCACCGAGACAGGGTCGAACACCGGGGAGCTGTTTTTT; CDR3aa: CATETGSNTGELFF
j_gene: TRBJ2-1; d_gene: TRBD2; abundance: few; v_gene: TRBV29-1; CDR3nt: TGCAGCGGATACATAGCGGGGGGGAGCTCCTACAATGAGCAGTTCTTC; CDR3aa: CSGYIAGGSSYNEQFF
j_gene: TRBJ1-2; d_gene: .; abundance: .; v_gene: TRBV6-5; CDR3nt: TGTGCCAGCAGTTCGCCCCGGACAGACTATGGCTACACCTTC; CDR3aa: CASSSPRTDYGYTF
j_gene: TRBJ2-5; d_gene: .; abundance: few; v_gene: TRBV7-7; CDR3nt: TGTGCTAGCAGCTCAACAAAGGCGAGTTGGGAGACCCAGTACTTC; CDR3aa: CASSSTKASWETQYF
j_gene: TRBJ2-6; d_gene: .; abundance: few; v_gene: TRBV6-5; CDR3nt: TGTGCCTCGGGGTCTGGGGCCAACGTCCTGACTTTC; CDR3aa: CASGSGANVLTF
j_gene: TRBJ1-5; d_gene: .; abundance: .; v_gene: TRBV2; CDR3nt: TGTGCCAGCAGCATACGGGGCAGAGGCAATCAGCCCCAGCATTTT; CDR3aa: CASSIRGRGNQPQHF
j_gene: TRBJ2-1; d_gene: .; abundance: .; v_gene: TRBV7-9; CDR3nt: TGTGCCAGCAGCCCAGCTATCGGTGAGCAGTTCTTC; CDR3aa: CASSPAIGEQFF
j_gene: TRBJ2-7; d_gene: .; abundance: .; v_gene: TRBV27; CDR3nt: TGTGCCAGCAGTTCCCCGGGGACGGGGTCGGACGAGCAGTACTTC; CDR3aa: CASSSPGTGSDEQYF
j_gene: TRBJ2-1; d_gene: .; abundance: .; v_gene: TRBV27; CDR3nt: TGTGCCAGCAGTTCCCCCGGCTCCTACAATGAGCAGTTCTTC; CDR3aa: CASSSPGSYNEQFF
j_gene: TRBJ1-5; d_gene: .; abundance: few; v_gene: TRBV19; CDR3nt: TGTGCCAGTAGATATACAGGGAAGGGGCAGCCCCAGCATTTT; CDR3aa: CASRYTGKGQPQHF
j_gene: TRBJ2-5; d_gene: .; abundance: .; v_gene: TRBV5-6; CDR3nt: TGTGCCAGCAGCTTGGGACAGGGAGGCCAAGAGACCCAGTACTTC; CDR3aa: CASSLGQGGQETQYF
j_gene: TRBJ1-2; d_gene: TRBD1; abundance: .; v_gene: TRBV9; CDR3nt: TGTGCCAGCAGCAGACGACAGGGGATAGTTGGCTACACCTTC; CDR3aa: CASSRRQGIVGYTF
j_gene: TRBJ2-7; d_gene: .; abundance: .; v_gene: TRBV11-2; CDR3nt: TGTGCCAGCAGCCGTAGACAAGACCTCGAGCAGTACTTC; CDR3aa: CASSRRQDLEQYF
j_gene: TRBJ1-1; d_gene: .; abundance: many; v_gene: TRBV6-6; CDR3nt: TGTGCCAGCAGTCCTCCCCCCCAGGGTTACACTGAAGCTTTCTTT; CDR3aa: CASSPPPQGYTEAFF
j_gene: TRBJ1-2; d_gene: TRBD1; abundance: .; v_gene: TRBV29-1; CDR3nt: TGCAGCGTTGAACCCGGACAGGCTAACTATGGCTACACCTTC; CDR3aa: CSVEPGQANYGYTF
j_gene: TRBJ1-2; d_gene: .; abundance: .; v_gene: TRBV5-4; CDR3nt: TGTGCCAGCAGCTTGGGTGGACAGCATAGTTATGGCTACACCTTC; CDR3aa: CASSLGGQHSYGYTF
j_gene: TRBJ2-5; d_gene: .; abundance: .; v_gene: TRBV13; CDR3nt: TGTGCCAGCAGCTTAGACAGGTCGGAGACCCAGTACTTC; CDR3aa: CASSLDRSETQYF
j_gene: TRBJ1-4; d_gene: .; abundance: .; v_gene: TRBV5-6; CDR3nt: TGTGCCAGCAGCTTACTTCCGGATGAAAAACTGTTTTTT; CDR3aa: CASSLLPDEKLFF
j_gene: TRBJ2-1; d_gene: .; abundance: .; v_gene: TRBV13; CDR3nt: TGTGCCAGCAGCTCGGGGGCCTCCTTGGATGAGCAGTTCTTC; CDR3aa: CASSSGASLDEQFF
j_gene: TRBJ1-2; d_gene: .; abundance: .; v_gene: TRBV4-1; CDR3nt: TGCGCCAGCAGCCAAGCTTCTGGGTTCGTCCGGAATGGCTACACCTTC; CDR3aa: CASSQASGFVRNGYTF
j_gene: TRBJ1-1; d_gene: .; abundance: once; v_gene: TRBV4-1; CDR3nt: TGCGCCAGCAGCCAAGATAAGAGGATTCCTGACACTGAAGCTTTCTTT; CDR3aa: CASSQDKRIPDTEAFF
j_gene: TRBJ2-5; d_gene: TRBD1; abundance: .; v_gene: TRBV2; CDR3nt: TGTGCCAGCCAACCTACTCAACAGGGGCAAGAGACCCAGTACTTC; CDR3aa: CASQPTQQGQETQYF
j_gene: TRBJ1-1; d_gene: .; abundance: once; v_gene: TRBV5-6; CDR3nt: TGTGCCAGCAGCCTTCGGACCGGTCCCATTTTGGCTTTCTTT; CDR3aa: CASSLRTGPILAFF
j_gene: TRBJ2-5; d_gene: TRBD2; abundance: .; v_gene: TRBV7-9; CDR3nt: TGTGCCAGCCAACGCGGGGGGCAAAGTTGGGCCCAGTACTTC; CDR3aa: CASQRGGQSWAQYF
j_gene: TRBJ2-3; d_gene: .; abundance: .; v_gene: TRBV7-9; CDR3nt: TGTGCCAGCAGCTTGCGGTCTGATACGCAGTATTTT; CDR3aa: CASSLRSDTQYF
j_gene: TRBJ2-1; d_gene: .; abundance: .; v_gene: TRBV19; CDR3nt: TGTGCCAGTAGTATAGTGACCGATGGTGAGCAGTTCTTC; CDR3aa: CASSIVTDGEQFF
j_gene: TRBJ2-7; d_gene: .; abundance: .; v_gene: TRBV9; CDR3nt: TGTGCCAGCAGCGTAGAGGGCAAGGGTAGACACGAGCAGTACTTC; CDR3aa: CASSVEGKGRHEQYF
j_gene: TRBJ1-1; d_gene: TRBD1; abundance: .; v_gene: TRBV6-1; CDR3nt: TGTGCCAGCAGTGAAGTGGGGACAGGGGGCACTGAAGCTTTCTTT; CDR3aa: CASSEVGTGGTEAFF
j_gene: TRBJ2-1; d_gene: .; abundance: .; v_gene: TRBV4-1; CDR3nt: TGCGCCAGCAGCCCCCGGTCTCTTTACAATGAGCAGTTCTTC; CDR3aa: CASSPRSLYNEQFF
j_gene: TRBJ2-1; d_gene: .; abundance: .; v_gene: TRBV4-1; CDR3nt: TGCGCCAGCAGCCGGATCCAAAACACCTACAATGAGCAGTTCTTC; CDR3aa: CASSRIQNTYNEQFF
j_gene: TRBJ1-1; d_gene: .; abundance: .; v_gene: TRBV29-1; CDR3nt: TGCAGCGTTGACAGGGGCTCTGAAGCTTTCTTT; CDR3aa: CSVDRGSEAFF
j_gene: TRBJ2-1; d_gene: TRBD1; abundance: .; v_gene: TRBV5-6; CDR3nt: TGTGCCAGCAGCTTGGTAGGGACAGGGAGAGGGTTGCAGTTCTTC; CDR3aa: CASSLVGTGRGLQFF
j_gene: TRBJ2-3; d_gene: TRBD2; abundance: .; v_gene: TRBV9; CDR3nt: TGTGCCAGCAGCGCGACTAGCGGGGTGGCAGATACGCAGTATTTT; CDR3aa: CASSATSGVADTQYF